Below, one T cell receptor beta chain is given with its context. Which cohort a participant joined came from the clinical history participants gave. The sample comes from a study of blood T cell repertoires in COVID-19. Looking at the study overall: The origin of the acute and convalescent COVID-19 samples was the United States, Italy and Spain.

Germline V gives CDR1 SGHTA, CDR2 FQGNSA. With 4 bases clipped from V and 0 bases from J, the junction kept 4 bases outside the gene matches. There are 16 residues in the CDR3. TCRdb keeps only in-frame clones here, not all; method: immunoSEQ multiplex PCR. The table lists over 200,000 clones, roughly 87% of them singletons, with over 9% in the top ten. The chain joins TRBV7-2 to TRBJ2-2, with TRBD2 identical over 8 bases. This clonotype originated in a man between 18 and 29 years old with acute COVID-19. Material: PBMCs or T cells enriched from blood (not recorded which). CDR3 nucleotides: TGTGCCAGCAGCTCCCTAGCGGGTCCGAACACCGGGGAGCTGTTTTTT. As protein: CASSSLAGPNTGELFF.